This T cell receptor beta chain was obtained from a study of CD8+ T cells in alopecia areata. Whole-study findings and limits: Unlike in mice, where it was clearer, TCR sharing across patients was less clear, possibly HLA-related. Scalp sample sequencing also detects resident alphabeta T cells of normal skin.

Treatment reported: oral pan-JAK inhibitor, 5-10 mg twice daily. From PBMCs, CD4+ and CD8+ T cells were sorted. As concerns this clone: Its antigen is still unknown.

The ends lost 4 bases at V and 3 bases at J; junction bases unmatched: 6. Germline CDR1 MGHDK, CDR2 SYGVNS. The CDR3 has 15 residues. Following RNA extraction, reverse transcription yielded cDNA that acted as the sequencing template. TCRdb keeps only in-frame clones here, not all; method: immunoSEQ multiplex PCR. The sample includes 190,000 or so clones, 58% of them seen just once. The chain recombines TRBV25-1 with TRBJ1-1, with 9 positions matching TRBD1. This specimen consisted of CD4+ T cells sorted from blood, obtained at week 24, from a patient treated with tofacitinib. The receptor comes from a human donor with alopecia areata. The CDR3 DNA sequence: TGTGCCAGCAGTGTTGGGGGACAGGGCGACACTGAAGCTTTCTTT. Translating gives CASSVGGQGDTEAFF.